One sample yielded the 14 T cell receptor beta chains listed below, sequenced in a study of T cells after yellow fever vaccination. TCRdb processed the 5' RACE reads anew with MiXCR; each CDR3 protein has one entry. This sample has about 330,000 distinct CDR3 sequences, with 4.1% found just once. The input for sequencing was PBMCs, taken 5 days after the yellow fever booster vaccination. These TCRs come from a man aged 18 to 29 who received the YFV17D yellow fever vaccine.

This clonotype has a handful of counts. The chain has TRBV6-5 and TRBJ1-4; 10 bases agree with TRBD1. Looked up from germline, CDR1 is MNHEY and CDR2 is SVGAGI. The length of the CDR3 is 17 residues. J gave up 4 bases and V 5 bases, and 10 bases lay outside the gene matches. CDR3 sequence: CASSADRGVMGNEKLFF. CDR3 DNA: TGTGCCAGCAGTGCGGACAGGGGGGTAATGGGTAATGAAAAACTGTTTTTT.

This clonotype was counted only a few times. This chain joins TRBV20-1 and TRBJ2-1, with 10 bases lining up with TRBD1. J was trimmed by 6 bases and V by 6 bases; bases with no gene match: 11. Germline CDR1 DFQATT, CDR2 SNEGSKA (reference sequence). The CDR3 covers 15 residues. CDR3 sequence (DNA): TGCAGTGCCCCGATCCGGGACAGGGGAGTCAATGAGCAGTTCTTC. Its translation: CSAPIRDRGVNEQFF.

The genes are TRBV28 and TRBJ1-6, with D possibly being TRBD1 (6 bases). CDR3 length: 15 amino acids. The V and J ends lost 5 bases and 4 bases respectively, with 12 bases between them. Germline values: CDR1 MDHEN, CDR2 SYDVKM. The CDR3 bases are TGTGCCAGCAGTGAGACAGGAGTGTATAATTCACCCCTCCACTTT. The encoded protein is CASSETGVYNSPLHF.

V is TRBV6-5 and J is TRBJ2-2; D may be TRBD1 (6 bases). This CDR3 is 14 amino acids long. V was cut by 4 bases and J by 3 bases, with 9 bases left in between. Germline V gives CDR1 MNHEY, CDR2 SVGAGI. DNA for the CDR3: TGTGCCAGCAGTTCGCGGACAGACACCGGGGAGCTGTTTTTT. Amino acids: CASSSRTDTGELFF.

The CDR3 DNA reads as TGTGCCACCAGCAGATCCGGGGGATTGGAGGAGACCCAGTACTTC. It yields the protein CATSRSGGLEETQYF. V usage is TRBV15 and J usage is TRBJ2-5, with D possibly TRBD2 on 6 matching bases. The germline V and J ends were trimmed by 2 bases and 5 bases, with 15 bases remaining between them. The CDR3 consists of 15 residues. The germline V gene has CDR1 LNHNV and CDR2 YYDKDF (reference sequence).

In DNA form, the CDR3 reads TGTGCCAGCAGCTCCCTCGGGGGGTCTCTACTAACTCGTCTTACCTACGAGCAGTACTTC. It yields the protein CASSSLGGSLLTRLTYEQYF. The V and J genes are TRBV11-2 and TRBJ2-7; 7 bases match TRBD2. CDR1 is SGHAT, CDR2 FQNNGV, per germline. The V and J ends lost 4 bases and 2 bases, in that order; junction bases with no gene match: 23. CDR3 size: 20 residues.

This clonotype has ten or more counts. CDR3 DNA sequence: TGTGCCACCAGCAGCCGGGACAGGGGCCACAATGAGCAGTTCTTC. Amino acids: CATSSRDRGHNEQFF. V is TRBV15 and J is TRBJ2-1; 10 bases are a match to TRBD1. J lost 5 bases, V lost 3 bases, and 4 bases had no gene match. The germline CDR1 and CDR2 sequences are LNHNV and YYDKDF (reference sequence). The CDR3 is 15 residues long. The full variable domain, rest sourced from reference TRBV15 and TRBJ2-1, is DAMVIQNPRYQVTQFGKPVTLSCSQTLNHNVMYWYQQKSSQAPKLLFHYYDKDFNNEADTPDNFQSRRPNTSFCFLDIRSPGLGDTAMYLCATSSRDRGHNEQFFGPGTRLTVL.

This CDR3 reads CASRSWGNNEKLFF. The DNA for the CDR3 is TGTGCCAGCCGTTCGTGGGGCAATAATGAAAAACTGTTTTTT. The chain is built from TRBV27 and TRBJ1-4; D may be TRBD1 (5 bases). The CDR3 spans 14 residues. Germline loops: CDR1 MNHEY, CDR2 SMNVEV (reference sequence). Trimming stripped 8 bases from V and 4 bases from J, with 14 bases between.

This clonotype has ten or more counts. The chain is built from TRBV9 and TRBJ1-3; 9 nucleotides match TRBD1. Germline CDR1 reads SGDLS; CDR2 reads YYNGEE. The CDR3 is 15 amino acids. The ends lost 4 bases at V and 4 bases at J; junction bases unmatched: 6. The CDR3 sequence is CASSSGTGLGNTIYF. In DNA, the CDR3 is TGTGCCAGCAGCTCCGGGACAGGGTTAGGAAACACCATATATTTT.

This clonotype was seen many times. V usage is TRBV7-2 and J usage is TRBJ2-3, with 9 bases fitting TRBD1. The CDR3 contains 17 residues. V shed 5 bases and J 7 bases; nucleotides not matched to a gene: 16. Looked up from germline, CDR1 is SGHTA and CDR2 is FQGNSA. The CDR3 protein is CASSLLGPGTGINTQYF. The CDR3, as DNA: TGTGCCAGCAGCCTCTTAGGTCCCGGGACAGGGATTAATACGCAGTATTTT.

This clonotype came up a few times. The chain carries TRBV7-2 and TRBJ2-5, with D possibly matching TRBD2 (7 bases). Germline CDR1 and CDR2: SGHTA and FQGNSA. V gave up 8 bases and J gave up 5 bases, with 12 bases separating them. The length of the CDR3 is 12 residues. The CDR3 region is CASRGASETQYF. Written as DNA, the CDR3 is TGTGCCAGCCGGGGGGCCAGTGAGACCCAGTACTTC.

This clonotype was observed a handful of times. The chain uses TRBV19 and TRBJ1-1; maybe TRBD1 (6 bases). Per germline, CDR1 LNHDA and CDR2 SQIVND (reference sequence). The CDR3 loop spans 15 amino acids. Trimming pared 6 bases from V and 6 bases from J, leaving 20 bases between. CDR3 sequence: CASREPGTHTAEAFF. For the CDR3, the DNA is TGTGCCAGTAGGGAACCCGGGACACACACCGCTGAAGCTTTCTTT.

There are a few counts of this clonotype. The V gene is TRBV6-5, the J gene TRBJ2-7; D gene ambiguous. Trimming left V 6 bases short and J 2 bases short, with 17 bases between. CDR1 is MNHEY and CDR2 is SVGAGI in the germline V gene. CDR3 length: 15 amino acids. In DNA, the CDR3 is TGTGCCAGCAGGACGATACCCCTTGATGCCTACGAGCAGTACGTC. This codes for CASRTIPLDAYEQYV.

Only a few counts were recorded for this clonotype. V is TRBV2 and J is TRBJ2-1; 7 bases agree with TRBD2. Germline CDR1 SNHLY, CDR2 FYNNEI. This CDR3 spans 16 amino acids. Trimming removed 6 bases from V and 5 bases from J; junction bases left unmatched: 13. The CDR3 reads CASRKRDLTLDNEQFF. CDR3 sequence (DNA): TGTGCCAGCAGGAAGCGGGACCTCACATTAGACAATGAGCAGTTCTTC.